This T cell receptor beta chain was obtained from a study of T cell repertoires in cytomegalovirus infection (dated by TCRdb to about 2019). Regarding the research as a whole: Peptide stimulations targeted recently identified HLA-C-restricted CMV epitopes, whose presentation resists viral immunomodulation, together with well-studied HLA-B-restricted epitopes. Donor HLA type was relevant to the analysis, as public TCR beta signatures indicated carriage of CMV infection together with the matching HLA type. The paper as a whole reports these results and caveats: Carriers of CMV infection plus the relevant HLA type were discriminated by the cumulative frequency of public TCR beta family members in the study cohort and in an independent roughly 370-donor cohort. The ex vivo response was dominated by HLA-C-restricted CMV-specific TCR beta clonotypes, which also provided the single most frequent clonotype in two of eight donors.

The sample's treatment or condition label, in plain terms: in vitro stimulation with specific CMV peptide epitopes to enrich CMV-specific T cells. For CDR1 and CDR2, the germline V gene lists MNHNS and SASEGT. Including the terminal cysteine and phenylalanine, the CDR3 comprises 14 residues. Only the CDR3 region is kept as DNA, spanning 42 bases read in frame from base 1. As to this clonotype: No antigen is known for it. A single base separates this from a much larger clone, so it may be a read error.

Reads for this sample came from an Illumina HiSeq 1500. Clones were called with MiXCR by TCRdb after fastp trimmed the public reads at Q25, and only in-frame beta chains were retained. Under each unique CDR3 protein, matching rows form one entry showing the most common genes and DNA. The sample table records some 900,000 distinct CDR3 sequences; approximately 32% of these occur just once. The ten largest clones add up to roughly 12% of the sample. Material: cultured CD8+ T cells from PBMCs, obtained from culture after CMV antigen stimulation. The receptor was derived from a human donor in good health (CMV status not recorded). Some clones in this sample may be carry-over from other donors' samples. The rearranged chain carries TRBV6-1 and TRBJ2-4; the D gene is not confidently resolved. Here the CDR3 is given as CASSVPDGKIIQYF. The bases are TGTGCCAGCAGTGTCCCGGACGGAAAAATCATTCAGTACTTC.